The source of this T cell receptor (beta chain) is a study of CD8 T cells in Susac syndrome. This clonotype was seen a single time. V shed 4 bases and J 8 bases; nucleotides not matched to a gene: 3. The germline gives CDR1 SGHDT, CDR2 YYEEEE. CDR3 size: 12 residues. TCR beta was sequenced from blood CD8+ and CD4+ T cells. The multiple sclerosis controls comprised treatment-naive patients whose relapsing-remitting disease was stable or active. Purification of the CD8+ and CD4+ T cells relied on negative isolation, and TEMRA cells underwent FACS enrichment. RNA was extracted with the RNeasy kit, and a quantity of roughly 0.5 to 1 ug was reverse transcribed using random hexamers. The authors amplified TCR beta CDR3 across 54 Vbeta and 13 Jbeta using immunoSEQ multiplex PCR. One entry per CDR3 protein results from TCRdb running MiXCR on the immunoSEQ multiplex PCR reads. The data hold roughly 67,000 distinct CDR3 sequences, with around 96% observed a single time.

The sequenced material came from CD8+ T cells from PBMCs. The TCR sequence derives from a human donor with multiple sclerosis. The chain carries TRBV5-6 and TRBJ2-1; 7 bases line up with TRBD2. The CDR3 loop reads CASSRAGDEQFF. CDR3 DNA sequence: TGTGCCAGCAGCCGCGCGGGGGATGAGCAGTTCTTC.